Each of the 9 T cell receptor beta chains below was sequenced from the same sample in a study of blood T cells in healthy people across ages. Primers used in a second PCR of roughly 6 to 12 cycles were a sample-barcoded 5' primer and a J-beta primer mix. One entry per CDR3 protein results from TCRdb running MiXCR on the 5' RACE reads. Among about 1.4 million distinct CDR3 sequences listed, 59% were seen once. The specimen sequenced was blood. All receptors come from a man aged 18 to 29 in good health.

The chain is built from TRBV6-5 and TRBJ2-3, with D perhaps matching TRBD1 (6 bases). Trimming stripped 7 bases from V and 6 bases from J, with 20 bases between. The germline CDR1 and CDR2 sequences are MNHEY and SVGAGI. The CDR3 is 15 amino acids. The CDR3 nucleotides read TGTGCCAGCACCTCCCTGGGACACGGGGCGGATACGCAGTATTTT. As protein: CASTSLGHGADTQYF.

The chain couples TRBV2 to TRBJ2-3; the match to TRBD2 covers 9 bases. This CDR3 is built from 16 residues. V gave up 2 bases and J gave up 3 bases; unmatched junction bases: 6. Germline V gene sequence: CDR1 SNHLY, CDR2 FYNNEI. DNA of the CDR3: TGTGCCAGCAGTGAACTTTTTAGCGGGGGTACAGATACGCAGTATTTT. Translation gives CASSELFSGGTDTQYF. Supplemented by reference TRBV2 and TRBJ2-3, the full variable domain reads EPEVTQTPSHQVTQMGQEVILRCVPISNHLYFYWYRQILGQKVEFLVSFYNNEISEKSEIFDDQFSVERPDGSNFTLKIRSTKLEDSAMYFCASSELFSGGTDTQYFGPGTRLTVL.

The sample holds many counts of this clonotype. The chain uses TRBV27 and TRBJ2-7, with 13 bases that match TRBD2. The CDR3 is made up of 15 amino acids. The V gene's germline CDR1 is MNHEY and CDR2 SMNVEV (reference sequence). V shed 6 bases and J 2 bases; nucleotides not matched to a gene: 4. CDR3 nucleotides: TGTGCCAGCAGCCCACTAGCGGGAGGGACCTACGAGCAGTACTTC. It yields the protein CASSPLAGGTYEQYF.

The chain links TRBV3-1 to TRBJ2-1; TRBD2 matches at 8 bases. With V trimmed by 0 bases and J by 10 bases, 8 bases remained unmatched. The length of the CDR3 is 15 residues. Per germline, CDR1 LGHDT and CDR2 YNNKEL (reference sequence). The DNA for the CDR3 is TGTGCCAGCAGCCAAGAGAGAGCGGGAGCGGACGAGCAGTTCTTC. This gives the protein CASSQERAGADEQFF.

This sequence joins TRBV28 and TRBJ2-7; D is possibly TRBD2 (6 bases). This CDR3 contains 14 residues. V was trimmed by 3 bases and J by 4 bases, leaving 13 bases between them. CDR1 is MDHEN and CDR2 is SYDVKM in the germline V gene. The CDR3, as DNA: TGTGCCAGCAGTTTGGAGGGGACCTTTTACGAGCAGTACTTC. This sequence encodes CASSLEGTFYEQYF. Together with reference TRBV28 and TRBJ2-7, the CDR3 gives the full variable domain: DVKVTQSSRYLVKRTGEKVFLECVQDMDHENMFWYRQDPGLGLRLIYFSYDVKMKEKGDIPEGYSVSREKKERFSLILESASTNQTSMYLCASSLEGTFYEQYFGPGTRLTVT.

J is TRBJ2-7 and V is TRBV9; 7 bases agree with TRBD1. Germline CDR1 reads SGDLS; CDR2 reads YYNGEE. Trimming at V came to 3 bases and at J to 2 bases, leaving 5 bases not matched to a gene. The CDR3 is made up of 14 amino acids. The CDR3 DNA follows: TGTGCCAGCAGCGCCGGGACAGATCCCTACGAGCAGTACTTC. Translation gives CASSAGTDPYEQYF.

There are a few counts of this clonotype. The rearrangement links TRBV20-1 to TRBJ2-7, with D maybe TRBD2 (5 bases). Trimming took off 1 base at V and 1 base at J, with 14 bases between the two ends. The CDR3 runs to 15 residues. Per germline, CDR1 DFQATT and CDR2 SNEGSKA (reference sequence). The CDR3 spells CSARVWRVRSYEQYF. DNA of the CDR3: TGCAGTGCTAGAGTGTGGCGGGTTAGGTCCTACGAGCAGTACTTC.

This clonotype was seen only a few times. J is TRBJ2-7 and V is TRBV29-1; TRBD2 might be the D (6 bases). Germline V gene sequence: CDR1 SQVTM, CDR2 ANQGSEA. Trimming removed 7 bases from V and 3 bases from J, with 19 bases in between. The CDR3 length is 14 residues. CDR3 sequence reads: CSASLGGEGYEQYF. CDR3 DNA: TGCAGCGCCTCCCTCGGAGGGGAAGGCTACGAGCAGTACTTC.

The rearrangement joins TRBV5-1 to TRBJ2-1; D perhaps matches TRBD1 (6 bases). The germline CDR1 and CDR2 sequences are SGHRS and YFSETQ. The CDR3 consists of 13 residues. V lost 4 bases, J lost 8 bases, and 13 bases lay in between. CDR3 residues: CASSQSAGDEQFF. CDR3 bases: TGCGCCAGCAGCCAAAGCGCAGGGGATGAGCAGTTCTTC.